This entry describes one T cell receptor beta chain. Its antigen remains unknown. Patient tissue came from resections in Japan or China, 2014–2017. These data belong to a study of immune evolution from preneoplasia to lung adenocarcinoma. Overall study: HLA loss of heterozygosity: less than 9% AIS, about 15% MIA, over 25% ADC, none AAH.

The protocol was immunoSEQ multiplex PCR, while the TCRdb copy is restricted to in-frame clones and leaves out a portion. The table has tens of thousands of clones, around 79% seen once. The V gene lost 3 bases and the J gene lost 3 bases, with 5 bases spanning the gap. This CDR3 is 11 amino acids long. Germline loops: CDR1 DFQATT, CDR2 SNEGSKA (reference sequence). Findings and limits, study-wide: From normal lung to invasive adenocarcinoma, top clone frequencies appeared to decrease. Highest clonality occurred in KRAS-mutant, not EGFR-mutant or double wild-type, nodules.

The TCR originated in a person between 55 and 69 years old with lung adenocarcinoma. Sequenced sample: FFPE invasive lung adenocarcinoma tissue. The J gene is TRBJ1-1, the V gene TRBV20-1; no clear D. CDR3 in amino acids: CSARDYTEAFF. CDR3 bases: TGCAGTGCTAGGGATTACACTGAAGCTTTCTTT.